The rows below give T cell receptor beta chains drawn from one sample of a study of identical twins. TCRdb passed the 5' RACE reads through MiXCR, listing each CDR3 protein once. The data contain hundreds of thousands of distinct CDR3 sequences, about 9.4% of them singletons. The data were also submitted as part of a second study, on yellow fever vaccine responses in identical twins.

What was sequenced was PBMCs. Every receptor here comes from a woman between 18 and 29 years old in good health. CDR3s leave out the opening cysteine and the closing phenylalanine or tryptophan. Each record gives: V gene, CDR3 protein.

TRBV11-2 ASSSTSGGAYEQF
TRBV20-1 SAVRDKPNLMNTEAF
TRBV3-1 ASSQAAGTGGLNEQF
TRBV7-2 ASSLGTEWNEQF
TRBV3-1 ASSQGGRENYGYT
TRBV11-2 ASSHPLAGELF
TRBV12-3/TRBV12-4 ASSPSNEKLF
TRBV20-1 SASTGFYGYT
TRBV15 ATSREGGQRIYEQY
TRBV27 ASHQGNEQF
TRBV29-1 SVEDRGYEQF
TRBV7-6 ASSLGGLAGEQF
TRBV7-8 ASSLGLAGGPIYNEQF
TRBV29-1 SVDGTGGDEQY
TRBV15 ATSRGPGQDTDTQY
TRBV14 ASSQDSRILSYNEQF
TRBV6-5 ASSSRVGRDGYT
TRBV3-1 ASSQDRLAGENTQY
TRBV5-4 ASSLLGGGGSTDTQY
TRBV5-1 ASSVGGQNNEQF
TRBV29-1 SVGRMNTGELF
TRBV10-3 AISRTATYEQY
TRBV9 ASSVGGNEQY
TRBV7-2 ASSASGGGIAQY
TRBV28 ASSLPGLAGTDTQY
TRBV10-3 ATSVGRGQGSSGANVLT
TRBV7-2 ASSRTSGGSADTQY
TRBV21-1 ASSGRDQLF
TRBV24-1 ATSEGTGLPNEQF
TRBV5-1 ASSLEGKSLHYGYT
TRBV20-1 SARAGGRELF
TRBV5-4 ASSFAQGTQETQY
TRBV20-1 SARDLFGSSDTQY
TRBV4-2 ASSQDRSGWGDTQY
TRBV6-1 ASSQTGGAGEAF
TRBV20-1 SASAVFSYEQY
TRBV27 ASSLDSNNEQY
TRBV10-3 AITTSGGYTYNEQF
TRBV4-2 ASSQVGEVSGSGAGELF
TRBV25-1 ASREEWGPISGANVLT
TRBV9 ASSVGVGGGYNEQF
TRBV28 ASSFPGLTDTQY
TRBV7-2 ASSLGWAGGRDTQY
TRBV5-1 ASSLTGTGGIAQETQY
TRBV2 ASSADITDTQY
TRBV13 ASSQSRNNEQF
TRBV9 ASSVGDRKAGGYT
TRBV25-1 ASSENGGMGYEQY
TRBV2 ATSKGPIYEQY
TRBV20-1 SAQDRVKSGANVLT
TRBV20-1 SALWALRMNTEAF
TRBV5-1 ASSFRGQYQETQY
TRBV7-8 ASSFLGGAFRYNEQF
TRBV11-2 ASSKIDRLSYEQY
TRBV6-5 ASSYSSWVSNEKLF
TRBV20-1 SLDTDRAEETQY
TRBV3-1 ASSTHRGSYEQY
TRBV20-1 SAPTPGHRYEQY